This TCR beta chain was recovered during a study of blood T cell repertoires in COVID-19. At the level of the study: The study drew acute and convalescent COVID-19 samples from the United States, Italy and Spain. In each case, the material was cDNA or gDNA derived from T cells, B-cell-depleted T cells, or PBMCs.

The germline V gene has CDR1 SNHLY and CDR2 FYNNEI. The length of the CDR3 is 14 residues. The V end lost 4 bases, the J end lost 0 bases, and 7 bases lay between the germline ends. In the source study's methods: Quantification of nucleated cells was approximated via reference gene primer amplification. Here immunoSEQ multiplex PCR was the method, and the copy in TCRdb shows in-frame clones only, minus some. V and J calls and clone size follow that table, whereas D and trimming were derived from the DNA. This table has roughly 220,000 clones, around 84% appearing once. The origin of this receptor is a man older than 75 with acute or convalescent COVID-19. Sequencing was performed on peripheral blood. The chain uses TRBV2 and TRBJ1-3; D is unclear. The CDR3 loop is CASSVTYSGNTIYF. CDR3 sequence (DNA): TGTGCCAGCAGTGTAACCTACTCTGGAAACACCATATATTTT.